A selection of T cell receptor beta chains follows, all from one sample in a study of metastatic and nonmetastatic thyroid tumors. TCRdb reprocessed the PCR reads using MiXCR. Altogether tens of thousands of clones are present, 20% to 25% being singletons, with the ten largest covering approximately 40%. Sequencing was carried out using blood. These receptors all come from a female donor with papillary thyroid cancer or a benign thyroid nodule (not recorded which). Some clones in this sample may be carry-over from other donors' samples. Both conserved end residues are part of each CDR3. The order of the fields is clone size, J gene, V gene, D gene, CDR3 protein, CDR3 DNA. D genes are given only for firm matches. A clone size is listed for some rows: how often the clone was seen (once, few, many), or a class if it is expanded.

>many|TRBJ1-2|TRBV20-1|-
CSALFVGDYGYTF
TGCAGTGCTCTGTTCGTGGGGGACTATGGCTACACCTTC
>many|TRBJ2-3|TRBV19|TRBD1
CASSASGGWNTDTQYF
TGTGCCAGTAGTGCGTCAGGGGGATGGAACACAGATACGCAGTATTTT
>-|TRBJ2-6|TRBV6-1|-
CASSQDSGANVLTF
TGTGCCAGCAGTCAGGACTCTGGGGCCAACGTCCTGACTTTC
>many|TRBJ2-1|TRBV5-1|TRBD2
CASSLALAGVGNEQFF
TGCGCCAGCAGCTTGGCCCTAGCGGGAGTTGGGAATGAGCAGTTCTTC
>many|TRBJ2-1|TRBV7-6|-
CASSLAVGGAQYNEQFF
TGTGCCAGCAGCTTAGCGGTTGGCGGAGCCCAGTACAATGAGCAGTTCTTC
>many|TRBJ2-1|TRBV5-1|TRBD2
CASSLVAGVVNEQFF
TGCGCCAGCAGCTTGGTGGCGGGAGTCGTCAATGAGCAGTTCTTC
>few|TRBJ1-5|TRBV19|-
CASSMARVGGQPQHF
TGTGCCAGTAGTATGGCCCGAGTGGGGGGTCAGCCCCAGCATTTT
>-|TRBJ1-2|TRBV11-2|-
CASSLVPDGKYGYTF
TGTGCCAGCAGCTTAGTCCCGGACGGCAAATATGGCTACACCTTC
>many|TRBJ2-1|TRBV20-1|-
CSARGPPGLEQFF
TGCAGTGCTAGAGGACCCCCGGGGCTTGAGCAGTTCTTC
>few|TRBJ1-1|TRBV6-1|-
CASIYRVSGTEAFF
TGTGCCAGCATATACAGGGTCTCGGGCACTGAAGCTTTCTTT
>many|TRBJ2-5|TRBV7-9|-
CASSPQLAQTQYF
TGTGCCAGCAGCCCCCAATTGGCTCAGACCCAGTACTTC
>-|TRBJ1-5|TRBV4-1|TRBD1
CASSRNRGDQPQHF
TGCGCCAGCAGTCGAAACAGGGGGGATCAGCCCCAGCATTTT
>few|TRBJ2-1|TRBV10-3|-
CAISPYEDSEQFF
TGTGCCATCAGCCCTTATGAGGATAGTGAGCAGTTCTTC
>-|TRBJ1-3|TRBV11-2|-
CASTETKRYSGNTIYF
TGTGCCAGCACAGAGACCAAGCGATACTCTGGAAACACCATATATTTT
>many|TRBJ2-7|TRBV7-9|TRBD1
CASRDRGYEQYF
TGTGCCAGCAGGGACAGGGGATACGAGCAGTACTTC
>medium-sized|TRBJ1-2|TRBV6-1|-
CASGYKRVNGYTF
TGTGCCAGCGGATACAAAAGGGTGAATGGCTACACCTTC
>many|TRBJ1-1|TRBV11-2|-
CASSLGRGANTEAFF
TGTGCCAGCAGCTTAGGACGGGGGGCGAACACTGAAGCTTTCTTT
>-|TRBJ2-1|TRBV6-1|-
CASSEEAGSYNEQFF
TGTGCCAGCAGTGAAGAAGCAGGCTCCTACAATGAGCAGTTCTTC
>-|TRBJ2-3|TRBV19|-
CASGPLQGDTQSF
TGTGCCTCAGGTCCCCTCCAAGGGGATACACAGTCTTTT
>few|TRBJ2-5|TRBV19|-
CASSKNKGKETQYF
TGTGCCAGTAGTAAAAACAAGGGTAAAGAGACCCAGTACTTC
>-|TRBJ1-2|TRBV19|TRBD1
CASISRTGGFLGYTF
TGTGCCAGTATTTCCCGGACAGGGGGATTTCTTGGCTACACCTTC
>-|TRBJ1-1|TRBV9|TRBD1
CASSVGTGSTEAFF
TGTGCCAGCAGCGTGGGGACAGGGAGCACTGAAGCTTTCTTT
>many|TRBJ2-5|TRBV20-1|-
CSAGETQYF
TGCAGTGCCGGGGAGACCCAGTACTTC
>-|TRBJ2-6|TRBV11-3|-
CASSFRGAGANVLTF
TGTGCCAGCAGCTTCAGGGGGGCAGGGGCCAACGTCCTGACTTTC
>-|TRBJ2-1|TRBV5-1|TRBD1
CASSIGQGAGNEQFF
TGCGCCAGCAGCATCGGACAGGGGGCTGGCAATGAGCAGTTCTTC
>many|TRBJ2-6|TRBV6-1|-
CASSKTWAEVNSGANVLTF
TGTGCCAGCAGTAAAACCTGGGCAGAAGTTAACTCTGGGGCCAACGTCCTGACTTTC
>-|TRBJ2-1|TRBV14|TRBD1
CASSQVEGAGNEQFF
TGTGCCAGCAGCCAAGTCGAGGGGGCAGGCAATGAGCAGTTCTTC
>-|TRBJ2-3|TRBV11-2|TRBD1
CASSQDGTGAEADTQYF
TGTGCCAGCAGCCAGGACGGGACAGGGGCAGAGGCAGATACGCAGTATTTT
>-|TRBJ2-3|TRBV2|-
CASRGGQPILTDTQYF
TGTGCCAGCAGGGGGGGACAGCCAATTCTCACAGATACGCAGTATTTT
>many|TRBJ2-7|TRBV24-1|-
CATSDPGSDEQYF
TGTGCCACCAGTGATCCCGGGTCGGACGAGCAGTACTTC
>many|TRBJ2-7|TRBV7-6|-
CASTAPGVEQYF
TGTGCCAGCACCGCACCAGGGGTCGAGCAGTACTTC
>many|TRBJ1-2|TRBV27|-
CASSLSPPGPSLGYTF
TGTGCCAGCAGTTTATCCCCCCCGGGACCGTCCCTAGGCTACACCTTC
>-|TRBJ2-5|TRBV2|-
CASTQGLGETQYF
TGTGCCAGCACGCAGGGGCTAGGAGAGACCCAGTACTTC
>many|TRBJ2-3|TRBV20-1|TRBD2
CSARVTSGTDTQYF
TGCAGTGCTCGAGTGACTAGCGGAACAGATACGCAGTATTTT
>few|TRBJ1-5|TRBV28|-
CASTSRVFNQPQHF
TGTGCCAGCACCTCAAGGGTATTCAATCAGCCCCAGCATTTT
>-|TRBJ1-5|TRBV7-9|-
CASSLAGGANQPQHF
TGTGCCAGCAGCTTAGCCGGAGGGGCGAATCAGCCCCAGCATTTT
>-|TRBJ1-5|TRBV30|-
CAWSASVSNQPQHF
TGTGCCTGGAGTGCGAGTGTTAGCAATCAGCCCCAGCATTTT
>many|TRBJ1-6|TRBV20-1|-
CSARSRDDSPLHF
TGCAGTGCTAGAAGCAGGGACGATTCACCCCTCCACTTT
>medium-sized|TRBJ2-1|TRBV6-5|-
CASSYVRGEQFF
TGTGCCAGCAGTTACGTTCGGGGTGAGCAGTTCTTC
>many|TRBJ1-6|TRBV4-1|TRBD1
CASSREGQATNSGDNSPLHF
TGCGCCAGCAGCCGTGAGGGACAGGCTACCAACTCCGGCGATAATTCACCCCTCCACTTT
>many|TRBJ1-4|TRBV28|TRBD1
CASSSTIGTGGGKLFF
TGTGCCAGCAGTTCCACCATCGGGACAGGGGGCGGAAAACTGTTTTTT
>-|TRBJ2-1|TRBV20-1|TRBD2
CSARPGLAGDEQFF
TGCAGTGCTAGGCCTGGACTAGCGGGAGACGAGCAGTTCTTC
>many|TRBJ2-2|TRBV7-3|-
CASSLDRDGTGELFF
TGTGCCAGCAGCTTAGACCGAGACGGCACCGGGGAGCTGTTTTTT
>medium-sized|TRBJ1-2|TRBV28|TRBD1
CATRTGGNYGYTF
TGTGCCACCAGGACAGGGGGAAACTATGGCTACACCTTC
>few|TRBJ2-7|TRBV20-1|-
CSARSWDDEQYF
TGCAGTGCTAGAAGTTGGGACGACGAGCAGTACTTC
>-|TRBJ1-1|TRBV9|-
CASSPQTVMNTEAFF
TGTGCCAGCAGCCCCCAGACAGTAATGAACACTGAAGCTTTCTTT
>-|TRBJ1-6|TRBV7-2|-
CASSARVDHSPLHF
TGTGCCAGCAGCGCGAGGGTGGATCATTCACCCCTCCACTTT
>-|TRBJ1-2|TRBV5-6|-
CASSLGRAGYTF
TGTGCCAGCAGCTTAGGCCGCGCCGGCTACACCTTC
>-|TRBJ2-1|TRBV20-1|TRBD2
CCAPLRGGLYNEQFF
TGCTGTGCTCCGTTGCGGGGGGGCTTGTACAATGAGCAGTTCTTC
>-|TRBJ1-1|TRBV4-2|-
CASSQDPMKGMNTEAFF
TGTGCCAGCAGCCAAGACCCTATGAAGGGAATGAACACTGAAGCTTTCTTT
>few|TRBJ2-7|TRBV4-1|-
CASSQGYSYEQYF
TGCGCCAGCAGCCAAGGGTACTCCTACGAGCAGTACTTC
>many|TRBJ1-1|TRBV20-1|-
CSASGTPNTEAFF
TGCAGTGCTAGCGGGACACCTAACACTGAAGCTTTCTTT
>few|TRBJ1-6|TRBV6-5|-
CASSLALDRSSYNSPLHF
TGTGCCAGCAGCCTGGCTCTTGACAGGAGCTCCTATAATTCACCCCTCCACTTT
>-|TRBJ2-3|TRBV6-2/TRBV6-3|-
CASSTDKTQYF
TGTGCCAGCAGTACGGATAAAACGCAGTATTTT
>-|TRBJ2-2|TRBV27|TRBD2
CASSSVTKTSGRACTGELFF
TGTGCCAGCAGTTCCGTAACAAAAACTAGCGGGAGGGCTTGCACCGGGGAGCTGTTTTTT
>many|TRBJ2-2|TRBV2|TRBD2
CASSRTSGGAVVTGELFF
TGTGCCAGCAGTAGGACTAGCGGGGGGGCCGTAGTCACCGGGGAGCTGTTTTTT
>-|TRBJ2-1|TRBV2|TRBD2
CASRLRTSGGSSYNEQFF
TGTGCCAGCAGGTTACGGACTAGCGGGGGGAGCTCCTACAATGAGCAGTTCTTC
>once|TRBJ2-7|TRBV20-1|-
CSARTQPNSYEQHF
TGCAGTGCTAGGACCCAGCCAAACTCCTACGAGCAGCACTTC
>-|TRBJ2-4|TRBV7-2|TRBD2
CASRLAAGAVGIQYF
TGTGCCAGCAGACTAGCAGCGGGGGCGGTCGGCATTCAGTACTTC
>few|TRBJ2-7|TRBV5-1|TRBD1
CASSLGGTVYEQYF
TGCGCCAGCAGCTTGGGGGGGACAGTCTACGAGCAGTACTTC